The source of this T cell receptor (beta chain) is a study of human T cells and chemical hapten exposure. This clonotype was picked up many times. The time point here: patch test 2, 6 weeks after DPC sensitization. Treatment defined: therapeutic diphenylcyclopropenone sensitization with weekly scalp DPC. As originally analysed: There were a median of roughly 100,000 TCRs per sample, with a range from roughly 20,000 to 700,000. TCRdb reprocessed the RACE reads with MiXCR, giving one entry per CDR3 protein. The V and J calls and clone size come from TCRdb's table, not from the authors' own analysis. The table shows 360,000 or so distinct CDR3 sequences, with about 6.9% occurring only once. Here the sequenced sample was whole blood, taken in connection with sensitization to the hapten diphenylcyclopropenone (DPC). This sequence was found in a young woman with alopecia areata. Some clones in this sample may be carry-over from other donors' samples.

CDR3 residues: CAISESRVSEYEAFF. Written as DNA, the CDR3 is TGTGCCATCAGTGAGTCAAGGGTGAGTGAATATGAAGCTTTCTTT. The gene calls are TRBV10-3 and TRBJ1-1; D ambiguous. Germline CDR1 ENHRY, CDR2 SYGVKD. The CDR3 length is 15 residues. V was trimmed by 0 bases and J by 7 bases, leaving 15 bases between them.